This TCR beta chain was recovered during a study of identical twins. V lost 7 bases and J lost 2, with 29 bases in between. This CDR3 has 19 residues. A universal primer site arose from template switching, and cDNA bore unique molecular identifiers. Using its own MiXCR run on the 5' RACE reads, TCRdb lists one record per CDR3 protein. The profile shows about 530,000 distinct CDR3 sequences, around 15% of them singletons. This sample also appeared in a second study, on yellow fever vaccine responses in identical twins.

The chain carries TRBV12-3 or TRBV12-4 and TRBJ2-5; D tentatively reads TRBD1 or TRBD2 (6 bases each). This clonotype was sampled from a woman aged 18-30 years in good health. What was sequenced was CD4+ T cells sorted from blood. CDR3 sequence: CASTGRGGPNVGGQETQYF. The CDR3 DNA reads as TGTGCCAGCACGGGGAGAGGGGGGCCCAACGTCGGCGGGCAAGAGACCCAGTACTTC.